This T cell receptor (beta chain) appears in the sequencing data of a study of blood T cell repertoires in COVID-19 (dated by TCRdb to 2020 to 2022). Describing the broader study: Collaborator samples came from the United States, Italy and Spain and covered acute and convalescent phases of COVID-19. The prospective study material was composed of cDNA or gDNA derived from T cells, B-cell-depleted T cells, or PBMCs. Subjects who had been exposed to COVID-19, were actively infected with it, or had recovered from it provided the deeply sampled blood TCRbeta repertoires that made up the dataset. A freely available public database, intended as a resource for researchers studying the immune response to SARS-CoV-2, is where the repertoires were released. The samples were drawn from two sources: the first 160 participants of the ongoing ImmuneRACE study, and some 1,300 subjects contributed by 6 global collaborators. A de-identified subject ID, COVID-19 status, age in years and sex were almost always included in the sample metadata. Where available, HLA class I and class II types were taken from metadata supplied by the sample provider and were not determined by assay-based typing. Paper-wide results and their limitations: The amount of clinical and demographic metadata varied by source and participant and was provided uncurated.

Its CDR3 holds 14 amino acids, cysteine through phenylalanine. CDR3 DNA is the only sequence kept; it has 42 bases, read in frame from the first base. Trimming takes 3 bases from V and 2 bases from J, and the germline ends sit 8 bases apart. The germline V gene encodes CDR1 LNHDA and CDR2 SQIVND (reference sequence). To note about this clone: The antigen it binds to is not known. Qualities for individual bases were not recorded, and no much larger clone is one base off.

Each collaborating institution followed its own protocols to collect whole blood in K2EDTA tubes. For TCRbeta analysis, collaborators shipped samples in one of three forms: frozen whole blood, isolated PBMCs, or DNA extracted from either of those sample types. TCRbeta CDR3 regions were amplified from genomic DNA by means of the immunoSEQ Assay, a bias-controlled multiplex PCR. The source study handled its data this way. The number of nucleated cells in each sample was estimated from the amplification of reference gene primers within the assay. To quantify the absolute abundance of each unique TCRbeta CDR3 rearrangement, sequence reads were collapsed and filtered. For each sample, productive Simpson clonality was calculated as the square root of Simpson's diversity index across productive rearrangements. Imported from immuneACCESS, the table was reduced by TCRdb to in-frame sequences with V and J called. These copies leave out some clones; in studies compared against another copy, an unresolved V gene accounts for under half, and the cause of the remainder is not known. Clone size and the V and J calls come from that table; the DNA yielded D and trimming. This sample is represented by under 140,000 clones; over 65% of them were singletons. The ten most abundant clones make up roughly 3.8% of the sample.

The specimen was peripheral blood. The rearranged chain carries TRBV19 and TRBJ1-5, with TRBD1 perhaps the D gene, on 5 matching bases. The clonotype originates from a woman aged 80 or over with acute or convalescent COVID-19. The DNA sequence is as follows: TGTGCCAGTAGTATTAAGACAGGCAATCAGCCCCAGCATTTT. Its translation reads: CASSIKTGNQPQHF.